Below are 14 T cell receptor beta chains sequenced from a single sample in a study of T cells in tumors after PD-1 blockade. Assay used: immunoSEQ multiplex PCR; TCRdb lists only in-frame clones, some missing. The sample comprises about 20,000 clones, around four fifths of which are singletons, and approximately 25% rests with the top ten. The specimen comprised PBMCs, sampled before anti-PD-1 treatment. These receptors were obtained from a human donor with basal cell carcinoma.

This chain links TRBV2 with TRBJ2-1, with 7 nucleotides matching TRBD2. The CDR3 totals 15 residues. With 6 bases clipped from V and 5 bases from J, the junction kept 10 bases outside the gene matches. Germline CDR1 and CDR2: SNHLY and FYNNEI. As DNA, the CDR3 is TGTGCCAGCAGAGCGGGACGGCGGGGCGACAATGAGCAGTTCTTC. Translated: CASRAGRRGDNEQFF.

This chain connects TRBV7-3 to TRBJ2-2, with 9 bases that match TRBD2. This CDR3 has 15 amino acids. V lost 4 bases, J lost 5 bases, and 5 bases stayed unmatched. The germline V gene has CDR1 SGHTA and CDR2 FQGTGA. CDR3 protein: CASSSRAGGTGELFF. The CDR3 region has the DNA TGTGCCAGCAGCTCCCGAGCGGGAGGTACCGGGGAGCTGTTTTTT.

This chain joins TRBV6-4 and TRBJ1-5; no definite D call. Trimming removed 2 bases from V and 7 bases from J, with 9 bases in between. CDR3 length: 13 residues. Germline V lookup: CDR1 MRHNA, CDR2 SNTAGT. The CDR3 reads CASSDHEGQPQHF. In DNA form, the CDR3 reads TGTGCCAGCAGTGACCACGAAGGGCAGCCCCAGCATTTT.

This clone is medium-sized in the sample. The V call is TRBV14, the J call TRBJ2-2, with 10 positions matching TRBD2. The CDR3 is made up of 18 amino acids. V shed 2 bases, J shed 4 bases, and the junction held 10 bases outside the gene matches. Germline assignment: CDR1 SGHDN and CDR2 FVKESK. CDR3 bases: TGTGCCAGCAGCCAAAATCAACTAGCGGGATTTGTCACCGGGGAGCTGTTTTTT. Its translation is CASSQNQLAGFVTGELFF. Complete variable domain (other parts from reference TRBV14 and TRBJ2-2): EAGVTQFPSHSVIEKGQTVTLRCDPISGHDNLYWYRRVMGKEIKFLLHFVKESKQDESGMPNNRFLAERTGGTYSTLKVQPAELEDSGVYFCASSQNQLAGFVTGELFFGEGSRLTVL.

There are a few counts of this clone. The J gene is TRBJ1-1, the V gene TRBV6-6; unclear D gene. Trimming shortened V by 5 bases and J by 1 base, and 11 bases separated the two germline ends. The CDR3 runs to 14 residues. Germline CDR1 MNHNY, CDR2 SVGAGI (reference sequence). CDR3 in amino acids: CASSHQLQNTEAFF. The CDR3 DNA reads TGTGCCAGCAGTCACCAATTACAGAACACTGAAGCTTTCTTT.

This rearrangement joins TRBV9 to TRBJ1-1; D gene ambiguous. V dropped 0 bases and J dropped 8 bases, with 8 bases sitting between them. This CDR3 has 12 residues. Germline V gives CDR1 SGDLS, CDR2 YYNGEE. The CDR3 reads CASSVVQPEAFF. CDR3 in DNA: TGTGCCAGCAGCGTAGTCCAGCCCGAAGCTTTCTTT.

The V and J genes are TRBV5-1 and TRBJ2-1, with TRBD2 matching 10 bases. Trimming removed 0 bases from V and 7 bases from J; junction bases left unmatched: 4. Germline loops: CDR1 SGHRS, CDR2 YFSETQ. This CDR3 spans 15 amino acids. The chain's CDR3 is CASSLEVAGGNEQFF. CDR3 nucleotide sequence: TGCGCCAGCAGCTTGGAGGTAGCGGGAGGTAATGAGCAGTTCTTC.

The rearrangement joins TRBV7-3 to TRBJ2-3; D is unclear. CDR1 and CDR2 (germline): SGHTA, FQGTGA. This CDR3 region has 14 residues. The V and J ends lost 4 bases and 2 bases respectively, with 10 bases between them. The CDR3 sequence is CASSWRHPTDTQYF. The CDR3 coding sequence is TGTGCCAGCAGCTGGAGACATCCCACAGATACGCAGTATTTT.

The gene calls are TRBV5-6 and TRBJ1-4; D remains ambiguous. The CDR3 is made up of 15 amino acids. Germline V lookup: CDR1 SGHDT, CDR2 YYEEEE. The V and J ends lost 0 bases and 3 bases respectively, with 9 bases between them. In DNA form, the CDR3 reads TGTGCCAGCAGCTTGGACAGTGTCGCTAATGAAAAACTGTTTTTT. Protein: CASSLDSVANEKLFF.

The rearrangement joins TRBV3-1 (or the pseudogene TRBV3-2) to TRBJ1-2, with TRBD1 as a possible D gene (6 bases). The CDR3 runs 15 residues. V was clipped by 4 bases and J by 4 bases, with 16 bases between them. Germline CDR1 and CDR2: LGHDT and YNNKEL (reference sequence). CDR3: CASSPGGRASYGYTF. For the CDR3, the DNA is TGTGCCAGCAGCCCCGGGGGCAGGGCGTCCTATGGCTACACCTTC.

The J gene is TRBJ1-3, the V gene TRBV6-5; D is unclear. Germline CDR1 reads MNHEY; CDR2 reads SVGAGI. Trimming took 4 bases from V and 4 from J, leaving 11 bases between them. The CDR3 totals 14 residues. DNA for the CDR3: TGTGCCAGCAGTTCACGGGAGGGAGGAAACACCATATATTTT. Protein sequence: CASSSREGGNTIYF.

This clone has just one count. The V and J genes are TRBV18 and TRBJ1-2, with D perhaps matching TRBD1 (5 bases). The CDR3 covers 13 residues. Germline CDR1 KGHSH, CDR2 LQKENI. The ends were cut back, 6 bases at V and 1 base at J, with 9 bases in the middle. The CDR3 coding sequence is TGTGCCAGCTCGGGAGGGGATAACTATGGCTACACCTTC. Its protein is CASSGGDNYGYTF. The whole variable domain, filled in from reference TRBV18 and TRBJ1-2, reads NAGVMQNPRHLVRRRGQEARLRCSPMKGHSHVYWYRQLPEEGLKFMVYLQKENIIDESGMPKERFSAEFPKEGPSILRIQQVVRGDSAAYFCASSGGDNYGYTFGSGTRLTVV.

The CDR3 DNA reads TGTGCCAGCAGTGACGGGCAGGGGGCCAATGAGCAGTTCTTC. This codes for CASSDGQGANEQFF. The chain is built from TRBV6-4 and TRBJ2-1, with 8 bases fitting TRBD1. CDR3 size: 14 residues. Trimming removed 2 bases from V and 6 bases from J; junction bases left unmatched: 3. Germline V lookup: CDR1 MRHNA, CDR2 SNTAGT.

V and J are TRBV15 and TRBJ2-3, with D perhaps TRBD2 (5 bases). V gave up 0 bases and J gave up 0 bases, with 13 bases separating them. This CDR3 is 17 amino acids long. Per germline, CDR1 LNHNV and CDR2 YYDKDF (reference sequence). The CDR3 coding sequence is TGTGCCACCAGCAGAGATCGGAGGACCCTTAGCACAGATACGCAGTATTTT. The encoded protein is CATSRDRRTLSTDTQYF.